Sequencing of this T cell receptor (beta chain) was carried out in a study of OX40 agonist ivuxolimab in advanced cancers. Study-level background: Six ivuxolimab dose levels, 0.01 to 10 mg/kg, were given intravenously every 2 weeks. Partial responses, seen in three patients, involved one hepatocellular carcinoma and two cutaneous melanomas. General observations from the study: CD4+ and CD8+ blood T cells expanded clonally by week 6 at 0.1 to 3.0 mg/kg. Antigen specificity was not determined for the expanded peripheral T cells.

This clone was seen only once. Its antigen is undetermined. Here immunoSEQ multiplex PCR was the method, and the copy in TCRdb shows in-frame clones only, minus some. The sample yields 65,000 to 80,000 clones, about 91% seen once. The receptor comes from an adult with an advanced solid tumor such as melanoma, head and neck, liver or kidney cancer. The specimen comprised CD4+ or CD8+ T cells sorted from blood, sampled in a trial of the OX40 agonist ivuxolimab.

The CDR3 DNA is TGTGCCAGCAGCGTAGTAGCTCCCAGCTCCTACAATGAGCAGTTCTTC. Encoded protein: CASSVVAPSSYNEQFF. J is TRBJ2-1 and V is TRBV9; no clear D gene. The CDR3 length is 16 residues. From germline, CDR1 is SGDLS and CDR2 YYNGEE. V shed 0 bases and J shed 0 bases, with 10 bases lying between them. Full variable domain (missing parts from reference TRBV9 and TRBJ2-1): DSGVTQTPKHLITATGQRVTLRCSPRSGDLSVYWYQQSLDQGLQFLIQYYNGEERAKGNILERFSAQQFPDLHSELNLSSLELGDSALYFCASSVVAPSSYNEQFFGPGTRLTVL.